Presented here are 7 T cell receptor beta chains from one specimen sequenced in a study of CD8+ T cells in alopecia areata. RNA was extracted and reverse transcribed into cDNA as the sequencing template. The repertoire was sequenced with immunoSEQ multiplex PCR; TCRdb's copy has only in-frame clones and lacks some. The data contain about 140,000 clones, roughly 82% of them singletons. Treatment described: oral pan-JAK inhibitor, 5-10 mg twice daily. Sequencing was performed on CD8+ T cells sorted from blood, taken at week 4, from a patient treated with tofacitinib. The origin of the receptors is a human donor with alopecia areata.

The chain employs TRBV7-9 and TRBJ1-2; 7 nucleotides line up with TRBD1. This CDR3 comprises 14 residues. Germline CDR1 and CDR2: SEHNR and FQNEAQ (reference sequence). The J segment lost 4 bases and the V segment lost 3 bases, leaving 5 bases of the junction unmatched. The CDR3 nucleotides are TGTGCCAGCAGCTTGGTTCAGGGGGGCTATGGCTACACCTTC. Amino acids: CASSLVQGGYGYTF.

This clone was found a few times. The chain couples TRBV6-4 to TRBJ2-1, with 7 bases matching TRBD2. J was trimmed by 1 base and V by 2 bases; bases with no gene match: 5. Per the germline V gene, CDR1 is MRHNA and CDR2 is SNTAGT. The CDR3 runs to 16 residues. The CDR3 DNA sequence: TGTGCCAGCAGTGACACTGCTAGCGGATCCTACAATGAGCAGTTCTTC. Its protein product is CASSDTASGSYNEQFF.

The CDR3 loop reads CSVAPQGNVQETQYF. The CDR3 DNA reads as TGCAGCGTTGCCCCACAGGGGAACGTACAAGAGACCCAGTACTTC. The V call is TRBV29-1, the J call TRBJ2-5, with 7 positions matching TRBD1. V gave up 4 bases and J gave up 2 bases; unmatched junction bases: 10. This CDR3 is built from 15 residues. The germline V gene encodes CDR1 SQVTM and CDR2 ANQGSEA.

This chain uses TRBV13 with TRBJ2-1, with 9 bases matching TRBD1. The V segment lost 5 bases and the J segment 7 bases; nucleotides outside the gene matches: 9. CDR3 length equals 15 residues. Germline-derived CDR1 and CDR2 are PRHDT and FYEKMQ (reference sequence). The CDR3 coding sequence is TGTGCCAGCAGCCTGGGACAGGGTTTCGTAAATGAGCAGTTCTTC. This codes for CASSLGQGFVNEQFF.

The V call is TRBV6-6, the J call TRBJ2-2; D remains unclear. The CDR3 has 13 amino acids. Germline V CDR1 and CDR2: MNHNY, SVGAGI (reference sequence). V was clipped by 7 bases and J by 6 bases, with 12 bases between them. The CDR3 here is CASTPYDSGELFF. DNA of the CDR3: TGTGCCAGCACCCCGTATGATTCCGGGGAGCTGTTTTTT.

This CDR3 is CASSLDGRADEQFF. CDR3 coding DNA: TGTGCCAGCAGCTTAGACGGCCGCGCCGATGAGCAGTTCTTC. The chain employs TRBV7-9 and TRBJ2-1, with D uncertain. The CDR3 extends over 14 amino acids. Germline lookup yields CDR1 SEHNR and CDR2 FQNEAQ (reference sequence). Deletions cut 1 base from V and 8 bases from J, with 12 bases between. The complete variable domain, with remaining parts taken from reference TRBV7-9 and TRBJ2-1, reads DTGVSQNPRHKITKRGQNVTFRCDPISEHNRLYWYRQTLGQGPEFLTYFQNEAQLEKSRLLSDRFSAERPKGSFSTLEIQRTEQGDSAMYLCASSLDGRADEQFFGPGTRLTVL.

V is TRBV27 and J is TRBJ2-5; D unclear. V lost 6 bases and J lost 2, with 13 bases in between. CDR1 is MNHEY, CDR2 SMNVEV, per germline (reference sequence). The CDR3 runs 14 residues. The DNA of the CDR3 is TGTGCCAGCAGCAGGTTGAGAGGTCAAGAGACCCAGTACTTC. Its protein is CASSRLRGQETQYF.